These T cell receptor beta chains were read from a single sample in a study of blood T cell repertoires in COVID-19. Repertoires were generated with immunoSEQ multiplex PCR, while TCRdb's copy carries only in-frame clones and drops some. The repertoire includes 150,000 to 200,000 clones, roughly 80% of them detected once, and 8% to 13% sits in the top ten. Specimen: peripheral blood. The origin of the receptors is a middle-aged woman with COVID-19, enrolled during active disease. The CDR3 runs from the conserved cysteine through the conserved F or W. D genes are given only for firm matches. Clone size is shown for a subset of rows, as once, few, many or a class of expanded clone.

d_gene	v_gene	j_gene	abundance	CDR3nt	CDR3aa
TRBD2	TRBV14	TRBJ2-2	few	TGTGCCAGCAGCACTCTAGCGGGAGGGTTCTCCGGGGAGCTGTTTTTT	CASSTLAGGFSGELFF
TRBD1	TRBV2	TRBJ2-1	.	TGTGCCAGCAGTCCGGACAGGGTGGGGAATGAGCAGTTCTTC	CASSPDRVGNEQFF
.	TRBV7-9	TRBJ1-1	.	TGTGCCAGCAGTGGGCTAACGAGGGCTGAAGCTTTCTTT	CASSGLTRAEAFF
TRBD2	TRBV3-1/TRBV3-2	TRBJ2-1	.	TGTGCCAGCAGCGAAAGAGTGGGGACTACAAATGAGCAGTTCTTC	CASSERVGTTNEQFF
.	TRBV4-1	TRBJ2-7	once	TGCGCCAGCAGCCAAGTGCTTGACTACTCCTACGAGCAGTACTTC	CASSQVLDYSYEQYF
.	TRBV10-1	TRBJ2-3	.	TGCGCCAGCAGTGAGTCCTCCGGTTATAGCACAGATACGCAGTATTTT	CASSESSGYSTDTQYF
TRBD1	TRBV27	TRBJ2-3	.	TGTGCCAGCAGTTTAAGACAGGGGGCGGTTAGCACAGATACGCAGTATTTT	CASSLRQGAVSTDTQYF
.	TRBV28	TRBJ1-2	.	TGTGCCAGCAGAGAGACAGGCGGCTACACCTTC	CASRETGGYTF
.	TRBV19	TRBJ1-2	.	TGTGCCAGTAGTGAGGCCCGGCCTAACTATGGCTACACCTTC	CASSEARPNYGYTF
TRBD2	TRBV3-1/TRBV3-2	TRBJ2-1	.	TGTGCCAGCAGCCCTGGACTAGCGGGAACCTACAATGAGCAGTTCTTC	CASSPGLAGTYNEQFF
TRBD2	TRBV11-3	TRBJ2-1	.	TGTGCCAGCAGCAGAGGGACTAGCGATGACAATGAGCAGTTCTTC	CASSRGTSDDNEQFF
.	TRBV6-5	TRBJ2-5	.	TGTGCCAGCAGACCTTCGCGACATCCCAAAGAGACCCAGTACTTC	CASRPSRHPKETQYF
.	TRBV18	TRBJ1-2	.	TGTGCCAGCTCACCCGCCACAGACTATGGCTACACCTTC	CASSPATDYGYTF
.	TRBV27	TRBJ2-7	.	TGTGCCAGCAGCACATATGGCTCCTACGAGCAGTACTTC	CASSTYGSYEQYF
TRBD2	TRBV4-2	TRBJ2-1	.	TGTGCCAGCAGCCAAGTCGGAACGGGAGGGTACAATGAGCAGTTCTTC	CASSQVGTGGYNEQFF
.	TRBV29-1	TRBJ2-7	.	TGCAGCGTTGAAACCGAAGCGCGGGAGCAGTACTTC	CSVETEAREQYF
.	TRBV21-1	TRBJ1-2	few	TGTGCGGACAGAGCCTATGGCTACACCTTC	CADRAYGYTF
TRBD1	TRBV7-3	TRBJ1-6	.	TGTGCCAGCAGCGTGACAGGGAAGTATAATTCACCCCTCCACTTT	CASSVTGKYNSPLHF
TRBD2	TRBV7-9	TRBJ2-2	.	TGTGCCAGCAGCCGCGGGGGGAAGAACACCGGGGAGCTGTTTTTT	CASSRGGKNTGELFF
.	TRBV27	TRBJ2-3	.	TGTGCCAGCAGTTTATTGGCAGCGGGCCTTGGGGGAGATACGCAGTATTTT	CASSLLAAGLGGDTQYF
.	TRBV3-1/TRBV3-2	TRBJ1-1	.	TGTGCCAGCAGCCCCCGGGAGGCGGTTTGGAACACTGAAGCTTTCTTT	CASSPREAVWNTEAFF
.	TRBV5-1	TRBJ1-4	.	TGCGCCAGCAGCCCCGTGGGCTCCGGGGATGAAAAACTGTTTTTT	CASSPVGSGDEKLFF
.	TRBV6-5	TRBJ1-2	.	TGTGCCAGCAGGAAAGACAACCTCAATAACTATGGCTACACCTTC	CASRKDNLNNYGYTF
.	TRBV9	TRBJ2-2	.	TGTGCCAGCAGCCTCTTGGCCACCGGGGAGCTGTTTTTT	CASSLLATGELFF
.	TRBV6-2/TRBV6-3	TRBJ1-3	.	TGTGCCAGCAGTTACGTGAGCTCTGGAAACACCATATATTTT	CASSYVSSGNTIYF
.	TRBV1	TRBJ1-1	few	TGCACCCCGGGTCCACCCTTCACATTGAACACTGAAGCTTTCTTT	CTPGPPFTLNTEAFF
.	TRBV7-7	TRBJ2-5	.	TGTGCTAGCAGCTTAGGGCGGGAGACCCAGTACTTC	CASSLGRETQYF
TRBD2	TRBV5-1	TRBJ2-7	.	TGCGCCAGCAGCCGACTAGCGGGAGGCCCATCCTACGAGCAGTACTTC	CASSRLAGGPSYEQYF
TRBD2	TRBV15	TRBJ2-7	.	TGTGCCACCAGCAGAGATAGCGGGCCTTCTTCCTACGAGCAGTACTTC	CATSRDSGPSSYEQYF
.	TRBV6-1	TRBJ1-4	.	TGTGCCAGCAGTGAACAGCGTAGTAATGAAAAACTGTTTTTT	CASSEQRSNEKLFF
.	TRBV6-5	TRBJ2-1	once	TGTGCCAGCAGTTACGGGCCGAGCTCCTACAATGAGCAGTTCTTC	CASSYGPSSYNEQFF
.	TRBV4-1	TRBJ2-3	.	TGCGCCAGCAGCCAAGGTCTGGGCAGCCCGGGCACAGATACGCAGTATTTT	CASSQGLGSPGTDTQYF
TRBD1	TRBV3-1/TRBV3-2	TRBJ1-3	.	TGTGCCAGCAGCCATCCAGACAGGGCTGGAAACACCATATATTTT	CASSHPDRAGNTIYF
.	TRBV5-1	TRBJ2-1	.	TGCGCCAGCAGCTTTGCCGGGACTCGGAATGAGCAGTTCTTC	CASSFAGTRNEQFF
.	TRBV9	TRBJ1-2	.	TGTGCCAGCACCCTAAGCTCGGGTGGAGTCTATGGCTACACCTTC	CASTLSSGGVYGYTF
.	TRBV28	TRBJ1-1	.	TGTGCCAGCAGTTCGCCGGGGGAGAGGAGATACACTGAAGCTTTCTTT	CASSSPGERRYTEAFF
TRBD2	TRBV10-1	TRBJ2-7	.	TGCGCCAGCAGTCCCGCGGGGGGCTCCTACGAGCAGTACTTC	CASSPAGGSYEQYF
.	TRBV19	TRBJ2-7	.	TGTGCCAGTAGTATGAGCGCCGGGAGCTCCTACGAGCAGTACTTC	CASSMSAGSSYEQYF
TRBD1	TRBV19	TRBJ1-5	.	TGTGCCAGTAGTCCCCAGGACAGGGGGCTGTTTCAGCCCCAGCATTTT	CASSPQDRGLFQPQHF
.	TRBV2	TRBJ2-7	.	TGTGCCAGCATACTCAATCGGGGCTACGAGCAGTACTTC	CASILNRGYEQYF
TRBD1	TRBV13	TRBJ2-7	.	TGTGCCAGCAGTTACAGGGGGCCCTACGAGCAGTACTTC	CASSYRGPYEQYF
.	TRBV27	TRBJ2-7	.	TGTGCCAGCAGGTCGGTCGCCCACGAGCAGTACTTC	CASRSVAHEQYF
.	TRBV7-2	TRBJ1-1	.	TGTGCCAGCAGCTTAGTTGGGGCGTTGAACACTGAAGCTTTCTTT	CASSLVGALNTEAFF
.	TRBV3-1/TRBV3-2	TRBJ2-1	.	TGTGCCAGCAGCCCCACCCAGATTACTAGATACAATGAGCAGTTCTTC	CASSPTQITRYNEQFF
TRBD2	TRBV7-7	TRBJ2-2	.	TGTGCTAGCAGCCCCGGACTAGCGGGGGGGCATTCGGAGGGTCCCGGGGAGCTGTTTTTT	CASSPGLAGGHSEGPGELFF
TRBD2	TRBV28	TRBJ2-1	.	TGTGCCACCATGGGACTAGCGGGAGTTTCAAATGAGCAGTTCTTC	CATMGLAGVSNEQFF
.	TRBV7-3	TRBJ2-7	.	TGTGCCAGCAGCTTAAAACCAGGGTGGGAGCAGTACTTC	CASSLKPGWEQYF
.	TRBV19	TRBJ2-1	.	TGTGCCAGTAGCCCCAGAGGGGGTGAGCAGTTCTTC	CASSPRGGEQFF
.	TRBV19	TRBJ1-2	.	TGTGCCAGTAGTAGCCTAACAGGGAATGGCTACACCTTC	CASSSLTGNGYTF
.	TRBV9	TRBJ2-3	.	TGTGCCAGCAGCGCGGGGAACACAGATACGCAGTATTTT	CASSAGNTDTQYF
TRBD2	TRBV11-2	TRBJ2-1	.	TGTGCCACACCGAACTCCTCGGGACTAGTTCCTGAGCAGTTCTTC	CATPNSSGLVPEQFF
TRBD1	TRBV29-1	TRBJ1-2	.	TGCAGCGTTGATATACAGGGGGCCTATGGCTACACCTTC	CSVDIQGAYGYTF
.	TRBV24-1	TRBJ2-2	.	TGTGCCACCAGTGATTCTTCCGTAAACACCGGGGAGCTGTTTTTT	CATSDSSVNTGELFF
TRBD2	TRBV3-1/TRBV3-2	TRBJ2-5	once	TGTGCCAGCAGCCAAACTAGCGGGAGGCAAGAGACCCAGTACTTC	CASSQTSGRQETQYF
.	TRBV6-1	TRBJ1-6	.	TGTGCCAGCAGTGAAGCAGGGAGGGGATATAATTCACCCCTCCACTTT	CASSEAGRGYNSPLHF